This T cell receptor beta chain was obtained from a study of blood T cell repertoires in COVID-19 (dated by TCRdb to 2018 to 2020). A note on the overall study: Samples covering the acute and convalescent phases of COVID-19 were provided by collaborators in the United States, Italy and Spain. Deeply sampled blood TCRbeta repertoires from subjects exposed to, actively infected with, or recovered from COVID-19 were included in the dataset. Samples were obtained from the ongoing ImmuneRACE study (first 160 participants) and from over a thousand subjects provided by 6 global collaborators. The material from the prospective study consisted of cDNA or gDNA derived from T cells, B-cell-depleted T cells, or PBMCs. The repertoires were made available in a free public database intended to serve as a resource for research on the immune response to SARS-CoV-2. Where available, HLA class I and class II types were taken from metadata supplied by the sample provider and were not determined by assay-based typing. The sample metadata nearly always contained a de-identified subject ID, COVID-19 status, age in years and sex.

A second Seattle source provided samples from volunteer blood donors who had recovered from COVID-19. Collaborating institutions collected whole blood in K2EDTA tubes following their own protocols. For TCRbeta analysis, collaborators shipped samples in one of three forms: frozen whole blood, isolated PBMCs, or DNA extracted from either of those sample types. On this clone itself: The target of this receptor is not known. There are no base qualities to consult, and no much larger clone falls within one base.

What the study reported, not specific to this receptor: The amount of clinical and demographic metadata varied by source and participant and was provided uncurated.

Its CDR3 holds 15 amino acids, cysteine through phenylalanine. The sequence is cut down to CDR3 DNA, 45 bases in frame from base 1. CDR1 MNHEY and CDR2 SVGAGI were looked up in the germline V gene. The junction shows trimming of 6 bases on V and 9 bases on J, and the gene matches do not reach 15 bases of it. TCRbeta CDR3 regions were amplified from genomic DNA using the immunoSEQ Assay, a bias-controlled multiplex PCR. The original pipeline was this. The number of nucleated cells in each sample was estimated by amplification of reference gene primers within the assay. Sequence reads were collapsed and filtered to measure the absolute abundance of every unique TCRbeta CDR3 rearrangement. For each sample, productive Simpson clonality was calculated as the square root of Simpson's diversity index over productive rearrangements. TCRdb mirrors the immuneACCESS table, restricted to in-frame sequences. Some clones are absent from its copies; in checked studies, under half trace to an unresolved V gene, and the reason for the others is unknown. V and J calls plus clone size are reproduced from that table; the DNA served to infer D and trimming. For this sample the table gives about 220,000 clones, of which roughly 81% were detected only once. Approximately 2.6% of the sample is taken by the ten largest.

This clonotype was sampled from a man aged 45-65 years who had recovered from COVID-19. The chain links TRBV6-5 with TRBJ2-5; the central 8 bases match TRBD2. Sequenced sample: peripheral blood. The CDR3 region has the sequence CASRVSGANNRAQYF. The nucleotide sequence reads TGTGCCAGCAGAGTTAGCGGGGCCAACAATCGGGCCCAGTACTTC.